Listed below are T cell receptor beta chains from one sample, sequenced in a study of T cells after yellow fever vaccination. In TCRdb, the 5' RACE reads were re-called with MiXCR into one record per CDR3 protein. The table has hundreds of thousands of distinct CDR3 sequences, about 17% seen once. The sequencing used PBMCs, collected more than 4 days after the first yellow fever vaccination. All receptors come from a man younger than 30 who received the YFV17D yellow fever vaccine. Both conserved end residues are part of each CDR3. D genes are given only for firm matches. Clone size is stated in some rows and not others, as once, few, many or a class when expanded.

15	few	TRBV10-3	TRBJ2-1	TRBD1	TGTGCCATCAGAGCGGGACAGGGGGTTCGGGGTGAGCAGTTCTTC	CAIRAGQGVRGEQFF
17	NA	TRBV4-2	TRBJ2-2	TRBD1	TGTGCCAGCAGCCAAGATGGAAGGGGGCGGGCCACCGGGGAGCTGTTTTTT	CASSQDGRGRATGELFF
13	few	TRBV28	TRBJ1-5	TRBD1	TGTGCCAGCAACAAGGGGGCTTACCAGCCCCAGCATTTT	CASNKGAYQPQHF
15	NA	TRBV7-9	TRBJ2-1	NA	TGTGCCAGCAGCTCCAGGTCCCTAGGAAGGGATGAGCAGTTCTTC	CASSSRSLGRDEQFF
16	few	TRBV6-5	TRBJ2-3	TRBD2	TGTGCCAGCAGTTACTCCGGCGGGGGGGGGCTGGATACGCAGTATTTT	CASSYSGGGGLDTQYF
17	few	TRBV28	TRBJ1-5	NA	TGTGCCAGCAGGTCTTCCGGGACATTCAAGAGCAATCAGCCCCAGCATTTT	CASRSSGTFKSNQPQHF
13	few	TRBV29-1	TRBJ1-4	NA	TGCAGCGCCCTCCCCGGGGATGGCGAAAAACTGTTTTTT	CSALPGDGEKLFF
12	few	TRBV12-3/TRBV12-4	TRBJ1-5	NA	TGTGCCAGCAGTTCTATGGGCCCGCCCCAGCATTTT	CASSSMGPPQHF
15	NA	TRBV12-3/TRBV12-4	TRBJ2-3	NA	TGTGCCAGCAGTTCGTACGACCAGAACCCAGATACGCAGTATTTT	CASSSYDQNPDTQYF
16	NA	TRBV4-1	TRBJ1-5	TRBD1	TGCGCCAGCAGCCAAGTGTTGGGGACAGGGTTTCAGCCCCAGCATTTT	CASSQVLGTGFQPQHF
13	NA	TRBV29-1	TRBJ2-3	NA	TGCAGCGTTGGAGGGGCGAGCACAGATACGCAGTATTTT	CSVGGASTDTQYF
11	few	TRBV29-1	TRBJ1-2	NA	TGCAGCACCCTAGGACTCTATGGCTACACCTTC	CSTLGLYGYTF
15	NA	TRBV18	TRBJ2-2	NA	TGTGCCAGCTCACCACAGGGGAGAACCACCGGGGAGCTGTTTTTT	CASSPQGRTTGELFF
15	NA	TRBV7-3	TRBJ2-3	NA	TGTGCCAGCAGCTTTCCGGGAACGAGGACAGATACGCAGTATTTT	CASSFPGTRTDTQYF
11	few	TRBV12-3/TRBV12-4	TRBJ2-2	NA	TGTGCCAGCAAGAAGCCCGGGGAGCTGTTTTTT	CASKKPGELFF
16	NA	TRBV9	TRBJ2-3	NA	TGTGCCAGCAGCGCGGGACCTCGAGTGGCGGCAGATACGCAGTATTTT	CASSAGPRVAADTQYF
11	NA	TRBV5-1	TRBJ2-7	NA	TGCGCCAGCAAGAGGCAGTACGAGCAGTACTTC	CASKRQYEQYF
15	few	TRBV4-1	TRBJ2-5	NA	TGCGCCAGCAGCCAAGTGGGTCGGAGCCAAGAGACCCAGTACTTC	CASSQVGRSQETQYF
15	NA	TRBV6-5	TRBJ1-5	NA	TGTGCCAGCAGTTACTCGGGGCCTTCCAGCCAGCCCCAGCATTTT	CASSYSGPSSQPQHF
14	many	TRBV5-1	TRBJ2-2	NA	TGCGCCAGCAGGGACGCCGCGAACACCGGGGAGCTGTTTTTT	CASRDAANTGELFF
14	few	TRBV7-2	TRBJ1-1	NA	TGTGCCAGCAGCCCCAGGGACTCGGTAGTGTTGGCTTTCTTT	CASSPRDSVVLAFF
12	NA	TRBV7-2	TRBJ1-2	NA	TGTGCCAGCAGCCTCGACAGGACGGGCTACACCTTC	CASSLDRTGYTF
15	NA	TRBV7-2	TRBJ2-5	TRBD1	TGTGCCAGCACCCTAGCCGGGACAGGGGAAGAGACCCAGTACTTC	CASTLAGTGEETQYF
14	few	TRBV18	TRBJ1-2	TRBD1	TGTGCCAGCTCACCACCGACAGGGGGCCGTGGCTACACCTTC	CASSPPTGGRGYTF
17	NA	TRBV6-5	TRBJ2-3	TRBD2	TGTGCCAGCAGTTACCAGACTAGCGGGGGGGCCACAGATACGCAGTATTTT	CASSYQTSGGATDTQYF
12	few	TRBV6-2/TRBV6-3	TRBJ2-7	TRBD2	TGTGCCAGCGGGACTACGCGTAACGAGCAGTACTTC	CASGTTRNEQYF
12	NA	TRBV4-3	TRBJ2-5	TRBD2	TGCGCCAGCAGCCCCCGGGACTCGGGGGGGTACTTC	CASSPRDSGGYF
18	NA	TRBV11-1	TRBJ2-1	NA	TGTGCCAGCAGCTTAACCCCGCCCGAGGCGACTAAGGCGGATGAGCAGTTCTTC	CASSLTPPEATKADEQFF
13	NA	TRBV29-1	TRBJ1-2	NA	TGCAGCGTTGTCGCCATTCGGAGGGATGGCTACACCTTC	CSVVAIRRDGYTF
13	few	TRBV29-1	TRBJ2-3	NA	TGCAGCGTTGACCCCGTTCTCGAGGATACGCAGTATTTT	CSVDPVLEDTQYF
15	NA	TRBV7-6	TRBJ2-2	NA	TGTGCCAGCAGCCCCGGGACATATAACACCGGGGAGCTGTTTTTT	CASSPGTYNTGELFF
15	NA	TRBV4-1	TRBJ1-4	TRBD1	TGCGCCAGCAGCCTCACAGGGGGCGGGTCTGAAAAACTGTTTTTT	CASSLTGGGSEKLFF
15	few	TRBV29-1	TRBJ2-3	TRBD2	TGCAGCGTTTCAAAAGCGGGGGGTTACACAGATACGCAGTATTTT	CSVSKAGGYTDTQYF